These T cell receptor beta chains were read from a single sample in a study of regulatory T cells in long-lasting Graves disease. TCRdb itself ran the multiplex PCR reads through MiXCR, one entry per CDR3 protein. The table lists roughly 560,000 distinct CDR3 sequences, about 16% of them singletons, with 25% in the top ten. These sequences were also reported in another study, on T cells in Graves' hyperthyroidism and ophthalmopathy.

Sequenced here: peripheral blood mononuclear cells (PBMCs), sampled at new diagnosis, from a patient treated with antithyroid drugs. These receptors originate from a woman aged 35-65 years with Graves disease. CDR3s include the opening cysteine and the closing phenylalanine or tryptophan. A D gene is named only where the DNA matches it firmly. Only some rows state a clone size, as once, few, many or a class for expanded clones.

V gene	clone size	D gene	J gene	CDR3 DNA	CDR3 protein
TRBV28	many	NA	TRBJ2-7	TGTGCCAGCAGCCAAGGGGCCCCCAGGACCTACGAGCAGTACTTC	CASSQGAPRTYEQYF
TRBV18	NA	NA	TRBJ2-1	TGTGCCAGCTCACCGACCCACGAGCAGTTCTTC	CASSPTHEQFF
TRBV12-3/TRBV12-4	NA	NA	TRBJ1-5	TGTGCCAGCAGATTACAGGGAGTCAATCAGCCCCAGCATTTT	CASRLQGVNQPQHF
TRBV14	NA	NA	TRBJ2-7	TGTGCCAGCAGCCAATGGGAATCCTACGAGCAGTACTTC	CASSQWESYEQYF
TRBV3-1	NA	TRBD2	TRBJ2-2	TGTGCCAGCAGCCTAAGCGGGGGGGTGTGGACCGGGGAGCTGTTTTTT	CASSLSGGVWTGELFF
TRBV19	many	NA	TRBJ1-1	TGTGCCAGCAGTTACTTGGCTGAAGCTTTCTTT	CASSYLAEAFF
TRBV2	NA	NA	TRBJ1-2	TGTGCCAGCAGTGAATATGGGACTTCTTCTGGCTACACCTTC	CASSEYGTSSGYTF
TRBV20-1	many	TRBD2	TRBJ2-7	TGCAGTGCCCGTACTAGCGGGGGGGCCGGGGAGCAGTACTTC	CSARTSGGAGEQYF
TRBV12-3/TRBV12-4	NA	NA	TRBJ1-3	TGTGCCAGCAGTTTTGACAGGACTGGAAACACCATATATTTT	CASSFDRTGNTIYF
TRBV10-2	NA	NA	TRBJ1-2	TGCGCCAGCAGTGAGTCGACTGCTAACTATGGCTACACCTTC	CASSESTANYGYTF
TRBV7-3	NA	TRBD2	TRBJ2-3	TGTGCCAGCAGCTTTAGCGGGGAGAGCACAGATACGCAGTATTTT	CASSFSGESTDTQYF
TRBV5-1	many	TRBD1	TRBJ2-1	TGCGCCAGCAACCCGACAGGGTATGGCAATGAGCAGTTCTTC	CASNPTGYGNEQFF
TRBV3-1	NA	NA	TRBJ1-4	TGTACCAGCAGCCAATTTACAACTAATGAAAAACTGTTTTTT	CTSSQFTTNEKLFF
TRBV6-1	few	NA	TRBJ1-2	TGTGCCAGCAGTGAAGCCTACAAAACTCGGTATGGCTACACCTTC	CASSEAYKTRYGYTF
TRBV28	many	NA	TRBJ1-3	TGTGCCAGCAGTTTTCAAGGGAGCGGCTCTGGAAACACCATATATTTT	CASSFQGSGSGNTIYF
TRBV6-5	NA	NA	TRBJ1-6	TGTGCCAGCAGTTACTCGGGGGACGGCAATTCACCCCTCCACTTT	CASSYSGDGNSPLHF
TRBV27	NA	TRBD1	TRBJ1-5	TGTGCCAGCAGCAGCGGACAGGGGTATATGCAGCCCCAGCATTTT	CASSSGQGYMQPQHF
TRBV3-1	many	NA	TRBJ1-5	TGTGCCAGCAGCCGAAGACCTAATCAGCCCCAGCATTTT	CASSRRPNQPQHF
TRBV7-9	NA	TRBD1	TRBJ2-6	TGTGCCAGCAGCTCTGCTCCGGGACAGGGTGTAATGGCCAACGTCCTGACTTTC	CASSSAPGQGVMANVLTF
TRBV13	NA	NA	TRBJ2-7	TGTGCCAGCAGCTTGAAAAGGGACTTCGGCGAGCAGTACTTC	CASSLKRDFGEQYF
TRBV3-1	NA	NA	TRBJ2-7	TGTGCCAGCAGCCAAGTCTACCGGGACCCAACCTACGAGCAGTACTTC	CASSQVYRDPTYEQYF
TRBV20-1	few	TRBD2	TRBJ2-5	TGCAGTGCATTCCCTTTCCGACTAGCGGGGGACCAAGAGACCCAGTACTTC	CSAFPFRLAGDQETQYF
TRBV12-3/TRBV12-4	many	TRBD1	TRBJ2-5	TGTGCCAGCGGGACAGGCGCTGGGGAGACCCAGTACTTC	CASGTGAGETQYF
TRBV20-1	NA	NA	TRBJ2-1	TGCAGTGCTAGTGGGCGAAATGAGCAGTTCTTC	CSASGRNEQFF
TRBV6-1	NA	TRBD1	TRBJ1-4	TGTGCCAGCGGGACAGGGCCCGATGAAAAACTGTTTTTT	CASGTGPDEKLFF
TRBV20-1	many	NA	TRBJ1-1	TGCAGTGCTAGAGAGGGGAGGGGACTTACCACTGAAGCTTTCTTT	CSAREGRGLTTEAFF
TRBV7-9	many	NA	TRBJ2-2	TGTGCCAGCAGCCCGAGGCGGCCCGCGAACACCGGGGAGCTGTTTTTT	CASSPRRPANTGELFF
TRBV24-1	many	NA	TRBJ1-5	TGTGCCACCAGTGATCCCTCGCGGGGGCCCGGGCAGCCCCAGCATTTT	CATSDPSRGPGQPQHF
TRBV3-1	many	TRBD1	TRBJ2-1	TGTGCCAGCAGCCAAGGAGGGGGCCGGGGCAATGAGCAGTTCTTC	CASSQGGGRGNEQFF
TRBV14	NA	NA	TRBJ2-5	TGTGCCAGCAGCCAAGATTGGTGGACCCAGTACTTC	CASSQDWWTQYF
TRBV7-9	many	NA	TRBJ2-1	TGTGCCTCAACCTTGGTCTACAATGAGCAGTTCTTC	CASTLVYNEQFF
TRBV7-3	many	NA	TRBJ2-2	TGTGCCAGCAGCTTAACTCGGGAAACCGGGGAGCTGTTTTTT	CASSLTRETGELFF
TRBV20-1	many	NA	TRBJ2-1	TGCAGTGCTAAGGAGGTGTCTGGGGGGCCGGAGAATGAGCAGTTCTTC	CSAKEVSGGPENEQFF
TRBV18	NA	TRBD1	TRBJ2-2	TGTGCCAGCTCACCGGGACAGCTAGTTAACACCGGGGAGCTGTTTTTT	CASSPGQLVNTGELFF
TRBV29-1	NA	NA	TRBJ2-5	TGCAGCGTTGATCTGGGGTCGAAAGAGACCCAGTACTTC	CSVDLGSKETQYF
TRBV12-3/TRBV12-4	many	NA	TRBJ1-1	TGTGCCAGCTCAGAGGGGGGATACACTGAAGCTTTCTTT	CASSEGGYTEAFF
TRBV27	many	NA	TRBJ2-3	TGTGCCAGCAGTTCGTACAGGGGGGGGACAGATACGCAGTATTTT	CASSSYRGGTDTQYF
TRBV11-2	many	TRBD1	TRBJ2-6	TGTGCCAGCAGCCTCAGGGGGTCTGGGGCCAACGTCCTGACTTTC	CASSLRGSGANVLTF
TRBV2	many	NA	TRBJ1-1	TGTGCCAGCAGGGCCCCTAAGGGAGTGAACACTGAAGCTTTCTTT	CASRAPKGVNTEAFF
TRBV7-9	NA	NA	TRBJ2-2	TGTGCCAGCAGCTTAAGCCTCTATCCCCCCGGGGAGCTGTTTTTT	CASSLSLYPPGELFF
TRBV4-1	NA	NA	TRBJ1-4	TGCGCCAGCAAACCCCAGGGGCCGGGAACTAATGAAAAACTGTTTTTT	CASKPQGPGTNEKLFF
TRBV6-1	many	TRBD1	TRBJ1-2	TGTGCCAGCAGACAGGGACAGGGAACCGGCTACACCTTC	CASRQGQGTGYTF
TRBV19	NA	NA	TRBJ1-3	TGTGCCAGTAGTTTCACAGGGACTGGAAACACCATATATTTT	CASSFTGTGNTIYF
TRBV27	NA	TRBD1	TRBJ1-6	TGTGCCAGCAGTTCCTCCGGGACAGGGGTAGGTTCACCCCTCCACTTT	CASSSSGTGVGSPLHF
TRBV5-4	NA	NA	TRBJ2-5	TGTGCCAGCAGCTTGGGAACCTATTCGGAGACCCAGTACTTC	CASSLGTYSETQYF
TRBV5-5	NA	TRBD2	TRBJ2-3	TGTGCCAGCAGCCCGGGGAGCGCGGGGGGCACAGATACGCAGTATTTT	CASSPGSAGGTDTQYF
TRBV20-1	few	NA	TRBJ2-1	TGCAGTGCTAGTATCAGGGTAGATGAGCAGTTCTTC	CSASIRVDEQFF
TRBV19	few	NA	TRBJ2-2	TGTGCCAGTAGCATCACGGGACGTGGCGCGAACACCGGGGAGCTGTTTTTT	CASSITGRGANTGELFF
TRBV28	many	NA	TRBJ1-1	TGTGCCAGCACCCTATCGGGCAGGGAGAACACTGAAGCTTTCTTT	CASTLSGRENTEAFF
TRBV3-1	many	NA	TRBJ2-3	TGTGCCAGCAGCCAAGCAGGCATCGCCCCCACAGATACGCAGTATTTT	CASSQAGIAPTDTQYF
TRBV9	NA	TRBD1	TRBJ1-2	TGTGCCAGCAGCGTAACGACAGGGAAGTTCTTTGGGGGCTACACCTTC	CASSVTTGKFFGGYTF